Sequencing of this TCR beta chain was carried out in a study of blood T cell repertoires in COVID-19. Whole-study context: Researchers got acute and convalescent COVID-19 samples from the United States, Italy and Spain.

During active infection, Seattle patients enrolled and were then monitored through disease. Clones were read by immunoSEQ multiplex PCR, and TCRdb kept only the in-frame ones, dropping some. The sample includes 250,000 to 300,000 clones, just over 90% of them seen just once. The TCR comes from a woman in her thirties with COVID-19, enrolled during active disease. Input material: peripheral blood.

The CDR3 here is CASSVPLGELHTGELFF. In DNA, the CDR3 is TGTGCCAGCAGTGTCCCCCTCGGGGAGTTGCACACCGGGGAGCTGTTTTTT. The rearrangement links TRBV28 to TRBJ2-2; the D gene is possibly TRBD2 (5 bases). The CDR3 covers 17 residues. Germline V CDR1 and CDR2: MDHEN, SYDVKM. Trimming cost V 5 bases and J 3 bases, with 19 bases left between them.